This T cell receptor beta chain originates from a study of T cell responses to AZD1222 COVID-19 vaccine. Generated by immunoSEQ multiplex PCR, the TCRdb table keeps only in-frame clones and is missing some. This sample has some 170,000 clones, with around 94% found just once. Looked up from germline, CDR1 is PRHDT and CDR2 is FYEKMQ (reference sequence). The CDR3 runs to 16 residues. Trimming cost V 3 bases and J 3 bases; bases outside gene matches: 7. Findings and limits, study-wide: In the spike-specific TCR repertoire, nearly half reportedly target unmutated variant regions. Clonal diversity may have been underestimated, and the donors were mostly white British, with more females than males. CD4 TCRs linked to vaccination spanned spike, dominating at 160-218 and 743-854. Spike-specific TCRs gained breadth and depth after people received two AZD1222 doses.

Regarding this clone: Its specificity is unknown.

Specimen: peripheral blood, collected 28 days after the second AZD1222 dose. This receptor was taken from an adult who received the AZD1222 COVID-19 vaccine. The V call is TRBV13, the J call TRBJ2-2; 7 nucleotides match TRBD2. The chain's CDR3 is CASSFPTSKYTGELFF. The CDR3 DNA reads TGTGCCAGCAGCTTCCCGACTAGCAAGTACACCGGGGAGCTGTTTTTT.